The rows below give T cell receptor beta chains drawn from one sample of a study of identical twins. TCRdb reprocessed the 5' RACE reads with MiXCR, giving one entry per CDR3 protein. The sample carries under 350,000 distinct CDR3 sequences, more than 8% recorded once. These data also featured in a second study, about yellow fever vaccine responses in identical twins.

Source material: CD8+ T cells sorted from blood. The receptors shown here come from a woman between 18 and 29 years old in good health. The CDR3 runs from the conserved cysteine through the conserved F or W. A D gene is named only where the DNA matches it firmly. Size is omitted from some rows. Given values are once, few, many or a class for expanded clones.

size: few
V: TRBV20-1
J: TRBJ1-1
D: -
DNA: TGCAGTGCTAGGCGAGTTGGCGGGCGGTCCGAAGCTTTCTTT
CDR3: CSARRVGGRSEAFF

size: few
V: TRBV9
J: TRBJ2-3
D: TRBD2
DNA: TGTGCCAGCAGCGTATCTGCTGGGACTAGCGGGGGGGCTAGCACAGATACGCAGTATTTT
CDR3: CASSVSAGTSGGASTDTQYF

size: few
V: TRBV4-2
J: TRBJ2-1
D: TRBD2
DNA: TGTGCCAGCAGCCCTCGGGTTAGCGGGGGCCCGCAACTCTACAATGAGCAGTTCTTC
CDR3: CASSPRVSGGPQLYNEQFF

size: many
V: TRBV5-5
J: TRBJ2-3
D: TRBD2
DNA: TGTGCCAGCAGCTTCCGCGCTAGCGGCCTCGGTAGCACAGATACGCAGTATTTT
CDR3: CASSFRASGLGSTDTQYF

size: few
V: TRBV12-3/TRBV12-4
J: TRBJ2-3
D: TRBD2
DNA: TGTGCCAGCAGGCAAACGACTAGCGGGAGCGCAGATACGCAGTATTTT
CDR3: CASRQTTSGSADTQYF

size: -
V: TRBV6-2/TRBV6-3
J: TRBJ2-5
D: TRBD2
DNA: TGTGCCAGCATGCCAGCGGGAGGAGGAGAGACCCAGTACTTC
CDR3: CASMPAGGGETQYF

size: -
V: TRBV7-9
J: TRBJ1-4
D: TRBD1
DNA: TGTGCCACCTCACTGGGACAGGGGGCGCGAGGACTGTTTTTT
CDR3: CATSLGQGARGLFF

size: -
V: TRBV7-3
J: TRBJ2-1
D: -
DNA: TGTGCCAGCAGGGGAGCTGGTAGTAATGAGCAGTTCTTC
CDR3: CASRGAGSNEQFF

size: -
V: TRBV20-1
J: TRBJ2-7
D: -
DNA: TGCAGTGCTAGAGAATGGGCCAACTACGAGCAGTACTTC
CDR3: CSAREWANYEQYF

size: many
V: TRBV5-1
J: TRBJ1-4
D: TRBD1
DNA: TGCGCCAGCAGCCCCACGACAGGGAATGAAAAACTGTTTTTT
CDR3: CASSPTTGNEKLFF